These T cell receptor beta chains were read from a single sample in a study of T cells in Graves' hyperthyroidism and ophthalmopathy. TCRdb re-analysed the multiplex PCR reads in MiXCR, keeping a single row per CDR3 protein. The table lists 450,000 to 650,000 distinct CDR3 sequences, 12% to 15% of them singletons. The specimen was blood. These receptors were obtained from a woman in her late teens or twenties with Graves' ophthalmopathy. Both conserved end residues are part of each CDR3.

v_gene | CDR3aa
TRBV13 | CASSLGGPTEAFF
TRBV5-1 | CASSSQTGDTEAFF
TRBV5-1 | CASSKEGAEGYTF
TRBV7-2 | CASSHTGGTGNTIYF
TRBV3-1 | CASSQGGQGLNEQFF
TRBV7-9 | CASSLDYAVYEQYF
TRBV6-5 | CASSYPGFYGYTF
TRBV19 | CASSEREGQFF
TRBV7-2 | CASSFSHPRQPQRF
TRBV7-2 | CASSFDETGGYEQYF
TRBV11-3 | CASSLGGWGREISYNEQFF
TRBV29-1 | CSVALSYEQYF
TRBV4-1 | CASSQQALYSNQPQHF
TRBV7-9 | CASSLGRETYGYTF
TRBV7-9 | CASSPNLAGGTDTQYF
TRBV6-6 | CASSYAEQDYEQYF
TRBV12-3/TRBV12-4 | CASSPTRAETNYEQYF
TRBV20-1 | CSVHSGSSTDTQYF
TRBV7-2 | CASSPTAGGLGEQYF
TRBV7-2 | CASSPVAFPYNEQFF
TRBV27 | CASSGTGAKNEKLFF
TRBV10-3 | CAISDIGQGYEQYF
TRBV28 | CASSFPLGQPQHF
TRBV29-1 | CSATKMNTEAFF
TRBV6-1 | CASNLLLAGVSDTQYF
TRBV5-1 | CASSLEGGPSKVDEQFF
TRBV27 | CASSRTGNYEQYF
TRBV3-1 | CASSQGVGTSGKPYEQYF
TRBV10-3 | CAISAILAGANEQYF
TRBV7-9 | CASSTSMLGMNTEAFF
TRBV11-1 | CASSSRDRGSYNEQFF
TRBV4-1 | CASSPQASYEQYF
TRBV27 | CASSSRGGGSSYEQYF
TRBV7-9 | CASSLPGRGKDEQYF
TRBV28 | CASSPALGRVGYTF
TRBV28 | CASSLILAVYNEQFF
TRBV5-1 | CASSLAAGGPMNEQFF
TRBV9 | CASSVVGDSYYGYTF
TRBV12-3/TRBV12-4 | CASSFWRDRETQYF
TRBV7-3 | CASSSRSEVTDTQYF
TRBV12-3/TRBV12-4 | CASSLVGVLPYNEQFF
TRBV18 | CASSPRGSGTESYEQYF
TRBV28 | CASSSGLAGYNEQFF
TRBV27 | CASSSALYNEQFF
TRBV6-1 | CASTGTGSNEQFF
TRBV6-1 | CASSASRKGRDEQFF
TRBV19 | CASSTSSGTDTQYF
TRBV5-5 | CASSRGTGFKATQYF
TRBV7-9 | CASSTRQGQETQYF
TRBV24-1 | CATSGGRGQPQHF
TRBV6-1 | CASRLDRATETQYF
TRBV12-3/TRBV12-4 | CASGIGTGISEAFF
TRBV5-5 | CASSQAHRVEAFF
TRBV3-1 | CASSHEGEHSPLHF
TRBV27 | CASSRTGTNYGYTF
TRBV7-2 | CASSTRGTGSTDTQYF
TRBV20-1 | CTSDSETQYF
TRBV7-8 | CASSLLAGYNEQFF
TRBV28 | CASSTGHQETQYF